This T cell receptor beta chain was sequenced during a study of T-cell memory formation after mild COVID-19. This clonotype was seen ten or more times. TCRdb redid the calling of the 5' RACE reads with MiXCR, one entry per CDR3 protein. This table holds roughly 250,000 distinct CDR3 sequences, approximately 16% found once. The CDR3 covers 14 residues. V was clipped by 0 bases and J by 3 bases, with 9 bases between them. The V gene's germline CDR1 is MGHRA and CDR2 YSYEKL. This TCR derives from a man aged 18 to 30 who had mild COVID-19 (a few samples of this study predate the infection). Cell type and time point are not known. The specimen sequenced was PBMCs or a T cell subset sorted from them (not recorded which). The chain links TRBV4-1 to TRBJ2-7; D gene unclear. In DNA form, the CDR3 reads TGCGCCAGCAGCCAAGAAAACTCCGGCTACGAGCAGTACGTC. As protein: CASSQENSGYEQYV.